The 9 T cell receptor beta chains in this list originate from one sample, sequenced in a study of cytomegalovirus exposure and HLA in healthy donors (TCRdb year 2017). Libraries were made using the immunoSEQ multiplex PCR assay. The multiplex PCR relied on a mix of 60 forward primers for TCR Vbeta segments and 13 reverse primers for TCR Jbeta segments. TCRdb provides this immuneACCESS table in a form limited to in-frame rearrangements. Some clones are lacking; in checked studies, under half of them reflect an unresolved V gene, and why the rest are absent is not known. The sample table on file contains roughly 62,000 clones. Almost 4% of the sample rests with the top ten. Sequenced: PBMCs. The receptors here all came from a male donor in good health and CMV-seronegative.

The chain carries TRBV19 and TRBJ1-2; D is perhaps TRBD1 (5 bases). The CDR3 consists of 14 residues. Germline CDR1 LNHDA, CDR2 SQIVND (reference sequence). Trimming stripped 7 bases from V and 8 bases from J, with 20 bases between. CDR3 coding DNA: TGTGCCAGTATCGCCTCTCCCGCCGGGGGAGGCTACACCTTC. Protein product: CASIASPAGGGYTF.

For the CDR3, the DNA is TGTGCCAGCAGCGACAGGGGAGAGGGGGGCTACACCTTC. This encodes CASSDRGEGGYTF. The chain recombines TRBV5-4 with TRBJ1-2; 8 bases line up with TRBD1. CDR3 length: 13 residues. V shed 4 bases and J 8 bases; nucleotides not matched to a gene: 7. The germline V gene has CDR1 SGHNT and CDR2 YYREEE (reference sequence).

This rearrangement joins TRBV5-1 to TRBJ1-3; D call uncertain. Trimming pared 4 bases from V and 4 bases from J, leaving 15 bases between. This CDR3 is built from 15 residues. From germline, CDR1 is SGHRS and CDR2 YFSETQ. CDR3 coding DNA: TGCGCCAGCAGCCCTCGGACTGCGGGAGGAAACACCATATATTTT. Translated: CASSPRTAGGNTIYF.

The chain joins TRBV4-1 to TRBJ1-2; TRBD1 is a possible D gene (5 bases). The V end lost 4 bases, the J end lost 2 bases, and 14 bases lay between the germline ends. Germline lookup yields CDR1 MGHRA and CDR2 YSYEKL. CDR3 size: 15 residues. DNA for the CDR3: TGCGCCAGCAGCCCGAACCGACAGCTCAACTATGGCTACACCTTC. Translation: CASSPNRQLNYGYTF.

The rearrangement uses TRBV6-5 and TRBJ1-1, with D tentatively TRBD1 (6 bases). This CDR3 comprises 15 residues. V was trimmed by 0 bases and J by 6 bases, leaving 14 bases between them. Germline CDR1 reads MNHEY; CDR2 reads SVGAGI. The CDR3 sequence is CASSYSSGARAEAFF. The CDR3 DNA is TGTGCCAGCAGTTACTCGTCAGGGGCCCGGGCTGAAGCTTTCTTT.

The V and J genes are TRBV6-1 and TRBJ1-1; 8 bases line up with TRBD1. The CDR3 totals 17 residues. Germline values: CDR1 MNHNS, CDR2 SASEGT. J was trimmed by 4 bases and V by 2 bases; bases with no gene match: 12. The CDR3 region is CASSELGTGFTVTEAFF. In DNA form, the CDR3 reads TGTGCCAGCAGTGAACTGGGGACAGGTTTTACGGTCACTGAAGCTTTCTTT.

A remark on this clone: Germline is not matched at one junction end, which may reflect a read error. This sample also contains other DNA sequences that code for the same CDR3. The genes are TRBV2 and TRBJ1-6, with no clear D. The germline V gene has CDR1 SNHLY and CDR2 FYNNEI. This CDR3 comprises 14 residues. DNA of the CDR3: TGTGCCAGCAGGAGGCTAAGCTTTAATTCACCCCTACACTTT. It codes for CASRRLSFNSPLHF.

Regarding this clone: The germline gene is not matched at one end of the junction; a read error may be the cause. The V gene is TRBV4-1, the J gene TRBJ2-3, with a possible D match to TRBD1 (5 bases). The CDR3 runs 15 residues. From germline, CDR1 is MGHRA and CDR2 YSYEKL. This chain's CDR3 is CASSQQGFRADKQYF. CDR3 nucleotide sequence: TGCGCCAGCAGCCAACAGGGTTTTAGGGCAGATAAGCAGTATTTT.

The chain carries TRBV30 and TRBJ2-7, with a weak D call TRBD2 (5 bases). The germline CDR1 and CDR2 sequences are GTSNPN and SVGIG (reference sequence). V was clipped by 5 bases and J by 2 bases, with 10 bases between them. This CDR3 has 12 amino acids. The CDR3 spells CAWSTNAYEQYF. The CDR3 nucleotides are TGTGCCTGGTCGACTAACGCCTACGAGCAGTACTTC.